This T cell receptor beta chain was documented in a study of cytomegalovirus exposure and HLA in healthy donors. Study-wide background: An early data release held 79 million or so unique TCRs from HLA-typed donors.

Points from the study as a whole: Available immune exposure information covered CMV serostatus only.

V lost 0 bases, J lost 3 bases, and 4 bases lay in between. Germline V CDR1 and CDR2: SGHRS, YFSETQ. The CDR3 sequence is 12 residues long. Comments on this clone: Its matching antigen is unknown. Other DNA sequences in this sample translate to the same CDR3.

The PCR was carried out with 60 Vbeta primers and 13 Jbeta primers. Only in-frame clones appear in the TCRdb table, and some are missing; sequencing was by immunoSEQ multiplex PCR. The sample has more than 100,000 clones; around two thirds are singletons. This rearrangement joins TRBV5-1 to TRBJ2-7; D not resolved. The sequence was obtained from a woman between 40 and 50 years old in good health and CMV-seropositive. Material for sequencing was PBMCs. The DNA for the CDR3 is TGCGCCAGCAGCTTGGATCGCTACGAGCAGTACTTC. Translated, it gives CASSLDRYEQYF.